This entry is about one T cell receptor (beta chain). Its ends do not fully match the called genes, so a read error is possible. This CDR3 comprises 17 residues. This sample stems from a study of CD8 T cells in ankylosing spondylitis. Quantitative 5'-RACE with molecular barcodes was used to make the TCR beta libraries. TCRdb processed the 5' RACE reads anew with MiXCR; each CDR3 protein has one entry. The sample has around 130,000 distinct CDR3 sequences; roughly an eighth are singletons. The specimen was blood, either unsorted or a sorted T cell fraction (not recorded which). This clonotype originated in a female donor with ankylosing spondylitis or in good health (not recorded which). V usage is TRBV12-3 or TRBV12-4 and J usage is TRBJ2-6, with 9 bases that match TRBD1. For the CDR3, the DNA is TGTGCCAGCAGTCCATTTACAGGGGGCGTTGGGGCCAACGGCCTGACTTTC. Encoded protein: CASSPFTGGVGANGLTF.